This TCR beta chain was captured by sequencing in a study of T cell repertoires in ileal Crohn's disease. Study-wide background: The M6 sample came from neoterminal ileum during colonoscopy after surgery. Notes on the study in general: Clonal expansions were more frequent in active smokers than non-smokers at surgery. Endoscopy was done a median around 6.9 months after surgery.

Indicated time point: neoterminal ileum biopsy at postoperative endoscopy, about 6 months after surgery. Assay: immunoSEQ multiplex PCR; the TCRdb copy retains only in-frame clones and omits some. In the table there are 15,000 or so clones, around 80% of which are singletons. In regard to this clone: Antigen: not known.

V dropped 0 bases and J dropped 4 bases, with 23 bases sitting between them. The CDR3 runs 19 residues. Germline loops: CDR1 SGHNT, CDR2 YYREEE (reference sequence). Sequencing was done on a sample of ileal tissue. J is TRBJ2-1 and V is TRBV5-4; possible D gene TRBD1, 5 bases. The receptor was isolated from an adult with Crohn's disease. The CDR3 coding sequence is TGTGCCAGCAGCTTGGTTCATTTTAGGGGCCCCTACAGTTACAATGAGCAGTTCTTC. Encoded protein: CASSLVHFRGPYSYNEQFF. The full variable domain, completed using reference TRBV5-4 and TRBJ2-1, is ETGVTQSPTHLIKTRGQQVTLRCSSQSGHNTVSWYQQALGQGPQFIFQYYREEENGRGNFPPRFSGLQFPNYSSELNVNALELDDSALYLCASSLVHFRGPYSYNEQFFGPGTRLTVL.